The clone carrying this T cell receptor beta chain appeared a few times. Hyperthyroidism of Graves' type that showed no ophthalmopathy progression within 18 months was stable. A roughly 9.3 ml volume of fresh peripheral blood provided the PBMCs. These data are taken from a study of T cells in Graves' hyperthyroidism and ophthalmopathy. Amplified TCR beta CDR3 regions came from RNA transcripts. First-round RT-PCR of the TCR CDR3 relied on the HTBI primer set. MiXCR, run by TCRdb on the multiplex PCR reads, gives a single entry per CDR3 protein. Of about 500,000 distinct CDR3 sequences detected, approximately 15% appear once; the ten largest clones hold around 17%. The CDR3 consists of 16 residues. Germline-derived CDR1 and CDR2 are LNHDA and SQIVND (reference sequence). Trimming pared 5 bases from V and 3 bases from J, leaving 20 bases between.

The source is a young woman with Graves' hyperthyroidism. Input material: blood. This rearrangement joins TRBV19 to TRBJ2-7; no definite D call. As DNA, the CDR3 is TGTGCCAGTAGTCCTCACCCCGGGTGTTGGAGCTACGAGCAGTACGTC. Encoded protein: CASSPHPGCWSYEQYV.